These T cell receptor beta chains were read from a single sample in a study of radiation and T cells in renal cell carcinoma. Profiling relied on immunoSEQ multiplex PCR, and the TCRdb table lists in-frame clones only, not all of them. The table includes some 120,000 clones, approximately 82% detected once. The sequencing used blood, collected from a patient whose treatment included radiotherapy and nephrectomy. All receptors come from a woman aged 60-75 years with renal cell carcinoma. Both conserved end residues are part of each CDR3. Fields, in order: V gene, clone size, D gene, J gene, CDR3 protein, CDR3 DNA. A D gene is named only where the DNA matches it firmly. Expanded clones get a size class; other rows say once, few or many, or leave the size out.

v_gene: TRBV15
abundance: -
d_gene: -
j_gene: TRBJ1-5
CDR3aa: CATSRGSPGASNQPQHF
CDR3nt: TGTGCCACCAGCAGAGGGTCTCCGGGGGCAAGCAATCAGCCCCAGCATTTT

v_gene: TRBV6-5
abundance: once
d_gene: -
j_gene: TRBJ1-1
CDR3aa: CASSYVQGRAEAFF
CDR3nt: TGTGCCAGCAGTTACGTTCAGGGGAGGGCTGAAGCTTTCTTT

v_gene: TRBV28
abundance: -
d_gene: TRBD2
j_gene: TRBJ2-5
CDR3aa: CASSFGGEVGTQYF
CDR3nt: TGTGCCAGCAGTTTTGGGGGGGAGGTTGGGACCCAGTACTTC

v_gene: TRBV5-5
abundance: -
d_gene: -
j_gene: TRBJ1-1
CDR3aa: CASSLGQGLMNTEAFF
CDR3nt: TGTGCCAGCAGCTTGGGGCAGGGACTCATGAACACTGAAGCTTTCTTT

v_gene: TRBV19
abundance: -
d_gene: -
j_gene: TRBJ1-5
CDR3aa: CASSYTGGGNQPQHF
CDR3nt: TGTGCCAGTAGCTACACCGGGGGCGGCAATCAGCCCCAGCATTTT

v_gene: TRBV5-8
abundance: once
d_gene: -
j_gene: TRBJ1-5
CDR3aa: CASRFGDNQPQHF
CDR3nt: TGTGCCAGCAGGTTTGGGGACAACCAGCCCCAGCATTTT

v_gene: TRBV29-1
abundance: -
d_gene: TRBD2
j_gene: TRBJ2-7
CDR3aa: CSVGRTSGVDEQYF
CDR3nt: TGCAGCGTTGGAAGGACTAGCGGGGTAGACGAGCAGTACTTC

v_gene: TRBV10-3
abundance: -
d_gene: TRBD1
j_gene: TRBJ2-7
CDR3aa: CATEGRQGVSYEQYF
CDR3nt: TGTGCCACCGAAGGAAGACAGGGGGTATCCTACGAGCAGTACTTC

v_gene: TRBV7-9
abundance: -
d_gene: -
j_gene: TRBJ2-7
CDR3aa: CASSSRRGTNSYEQYF
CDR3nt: TGTGCCAGCAGCTCAAGGAGGGGGACAAATTCCTACGAGCAGTACTTC

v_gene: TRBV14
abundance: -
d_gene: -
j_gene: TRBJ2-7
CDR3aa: CASSQDYVAYEQYF
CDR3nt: TGTGCCAGCAGCCAAGATTACGTCGCCTACGAGCAGTACTTC

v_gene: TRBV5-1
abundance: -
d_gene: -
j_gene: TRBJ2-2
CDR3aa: CASSLGDRNTGELFF
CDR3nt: TGCGCCAGCAGCTTGGGGGACCGCAACACCGGGGAGCTGTTTTTT

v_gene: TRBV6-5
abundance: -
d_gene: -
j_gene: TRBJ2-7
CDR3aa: CASSYSGGGGEQYF
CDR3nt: TGTGCCAGCAGTTACTCCGGGGGAGGAGGCGAGCAGTACTTC

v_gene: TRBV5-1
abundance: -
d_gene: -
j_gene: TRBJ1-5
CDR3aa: CASSVDSADQPQHF
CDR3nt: TGCGCCAGCAGCGTTGACAGTGCTGATCAGCCCCAGCATTTT

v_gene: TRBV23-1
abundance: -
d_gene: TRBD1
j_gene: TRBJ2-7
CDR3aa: CASSQLGGTGPYEQYF
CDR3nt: TGCGCCAGCAGTCAATTAGGCGGGACAGGACCCTACGAGCAGTACTTC

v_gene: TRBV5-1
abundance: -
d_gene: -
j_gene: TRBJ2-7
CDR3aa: CASRIGFSGSYEQYF
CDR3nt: TGCGCCAGCAGGATTGGCTTCAGCGGTTCCTACGAGCAGTACTTC

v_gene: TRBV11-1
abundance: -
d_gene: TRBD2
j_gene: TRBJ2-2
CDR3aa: CATQASGRTGELFF
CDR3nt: TGTGCCACCCAGGCGAGCGGGAGAACCGGGGAGCTGTTTTTT

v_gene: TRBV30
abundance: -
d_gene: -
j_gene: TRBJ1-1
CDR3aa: CACPGNTEAFF
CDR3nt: TGTGCCTGCCCGGGTAACACTGAAGCTTTCTTT

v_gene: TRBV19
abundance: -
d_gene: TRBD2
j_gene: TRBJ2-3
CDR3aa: CASSPGLAAFTDTQYF
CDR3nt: TGTGCCAGTAGTCCTGGACTAGCGGCTTTTACAGATACGCAGTATTTT

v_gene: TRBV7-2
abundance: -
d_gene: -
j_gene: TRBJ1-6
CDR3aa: CASSPARQENSPLHF
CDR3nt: TGTGCCAGCAGTCCCGCCCGACAGGAAAATTCACCCCTCCACTTT

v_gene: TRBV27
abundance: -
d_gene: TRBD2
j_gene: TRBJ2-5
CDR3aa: CASSQTSGAYQETQYF
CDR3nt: TGTGCCAGCAGTCAAACTAGCGGGGCCTACCAAGAGACCCAGTACTTC

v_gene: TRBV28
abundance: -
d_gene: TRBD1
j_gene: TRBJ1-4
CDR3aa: CASSFSGGHEKLFF
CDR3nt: TGTGCCAGCAGTTTCTCAGGGGGCCATGAAAAACTGTTTTTT

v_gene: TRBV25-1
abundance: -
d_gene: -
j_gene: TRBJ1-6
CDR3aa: CASSSGASSYNSPLHF
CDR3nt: TGTGCCAGCAGTTCCGGCGCGAGCTCCTATAATTCACCCCTCCACTTT

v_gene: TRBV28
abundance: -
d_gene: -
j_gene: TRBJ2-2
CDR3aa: CASSLLQPRGTGELFF
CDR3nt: TGTGCCAGCAGTTTATTACAGCCCCGAGGGACCGGGGAGCTGTTTTTT

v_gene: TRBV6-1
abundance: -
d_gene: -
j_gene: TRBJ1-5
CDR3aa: CASSASMGVHTANQPQHF
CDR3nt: TGTGCCAGCAGTGCAAGTATGGGGGTACACACTGCCAATCAGCCCCAGCATTTT

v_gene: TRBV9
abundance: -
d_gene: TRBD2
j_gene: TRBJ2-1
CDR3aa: CASSPQGGGAREQFF
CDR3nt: TGTGCCAGCAGCCCTCAGGGCGGGGGGGCCCGAGAGCAGTTCTTC

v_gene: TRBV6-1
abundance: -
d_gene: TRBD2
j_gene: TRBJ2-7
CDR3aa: CASSDGVAGSYEQYF
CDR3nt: TGTGCCAGCAGTGACGGGGTAGCGGGCTCCTACGAGCAGTACTTC